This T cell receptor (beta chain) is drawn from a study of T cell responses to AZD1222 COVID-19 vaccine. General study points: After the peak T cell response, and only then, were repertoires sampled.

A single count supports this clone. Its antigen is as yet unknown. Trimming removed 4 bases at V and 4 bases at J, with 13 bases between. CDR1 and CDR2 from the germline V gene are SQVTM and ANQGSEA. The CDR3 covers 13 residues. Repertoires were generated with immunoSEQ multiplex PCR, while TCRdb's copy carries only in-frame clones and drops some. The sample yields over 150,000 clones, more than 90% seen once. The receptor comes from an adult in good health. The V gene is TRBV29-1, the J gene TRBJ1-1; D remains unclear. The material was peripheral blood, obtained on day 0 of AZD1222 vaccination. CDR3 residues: CSVVPRGPTEAFF. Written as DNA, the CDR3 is TGCAGCGTTGTTCCCAGAGGCCCCACTGAAGCTTTCTTT.